The 24 T cell receptor beta chains below come from one sample, sequenced in a study of OX40 agonist ivuxolimab in advanced cancers. Profiled with immunoSEQ multiplex PCR; TCRdb holds only in-frame clones, not every one. The sample shows about 20,000 clones, 65% to 85% of them seen only once. This sample comprised CD4+ or CD8+ T cells sorted from blood, obtained in a trial of the OX40 agonist ivuxolimab. Receptors were obtained from an adult with an advanced solid tumor such as melanoma, head and neck, liver or kidney cancer.

V usage is TRBV11-2 and J usage is TRBJ2-1; 9 bases map to TRBD2. With 5 bases clipped from V and 5 bases from J, the junction kept 7 bases outside the gene matches. Germline-derived CDR1 and CDR2 are SGHAT and FQNNGV. This CDR3 comprises 15 residues. The CDR3 reads CASSPGLANHNEQFF. The DNA of the CDR3 is TGTGCCAGCAGCCCCGGACTAGCGAATCACAATGAGCAGTTCTTC. Looking up the rest from reference TRBV11-2 and TRBJ2-1 gives the full variable domain: EAGVAQSPRYKIIEKRQSVAFWCNPISGHATLYWYQQILGQGPKLLIQFQNNGVVDDSQLPKDRFSAERLKGVDSTLKIQPAKLEDSAVYLCASSPGLANHNEQFFGPGTRLTVL.

V usage is TRBV27 and J usage is TRBJ2-5; D tentatively reads TRBD1 or TRBD2 (6 bases each). V was pared by 4 bases and J by 0 bases, with 12 bases between. CDR1 is MNHEY and CDR2 is SMNVEV in the germline V gene (reference sequence). The length of the CDR3 is 15 residues. Here the CDR3 reads CASSWGAYYQETQYF. Here the CDR3 DNA reads TGTGCCAGCAGTTGGGGGGCTTATTACCAAGAGACCCAGTACTTC.

The chain carries TRBV6-5 and TRBJ2-5, with 7 bases matching TRBD1. The germline V gene has CDR1 MNHEY and CDR2 SVGAGI. V trimming: 5 bases; J trimming: 5 bases; junction bases outside the gene matches: 8. The length of the CDR3 is 14 residues. The CDR3 is CASSLQGVGETQYF. DNA for the CDR3: TGTGCCAGCAGTCTGCAGGGGGTGGGGGAGACCCAGTACTTC.

A word on this clone: Compared with germline, one end of the junction differs, possibly owing to a read error. The genes are TRBV11-1 and TRBJ1-2; 7 bases align to TRBD1. CDR3 length: 16 residues. Germline V gene sequence: CDR1 SGHAT, CDR2 FQDESV (reference sequence). CDR3 sequence: CASSIAGTAQHWGYTF. The CDR3 DNA reads as TGTGCCAGCAGCATAGCCGGGACAGCTCAGCATTGGGGCTACACCTTC.

The genes are TRBV7-6 and TRBJ2-1; 11 bases are a match to TRBD1. The CDR3 contains 18 residues. Unmatched junction bases numbered 10, after V lost 2 bases and J lost 4 bases. Germline CDR1 and CDR2: SGHVS and FNYEAQ. The chain's CDR3 is CASSLRTGGPTQYNEQFF. The CDR3 bases are TGTGCCAGCAGCTTAAGGACAGGGGGCCCCACGCAATACAATGAGCAGTTCTTC. Supplemented by reference TRBV7-6 and TRBJ2-1, the full variable domain reads GAGVSQSPRYKVTKRGQDVALRCDPISGHVSLYWYRQALGQGPEFLTYFNYEAQQDKSGLPNDRFSAERPEGSISTLTIQRTEQRDSAMYRCASSLRTGGPTQYNEQFFGPGTRLTVL.

This clone was found a few times. The chain couples TRBV6-9 to TRBJ2-5; D gene unclear. Deletions cut 4 bases from V and 0 bases from J, with 9 bases between. Germline V gives CDR1 MNHGY, CDR2 SVAAGI. The CDR3 has 14 residues. In nucleotides, the CDR3 is TGTGCCAGCAGTTGGAGAGGCCACCAAGAGACCCAGTACTTC. Amino acid sequence: CASSWRGHQETQYF.

This clone is medium-sized (0.01 to 0.1%) within its sample. The J gene is TRBJ1-2, the V gene TRBV5-6; unclear D gene. Between the trimmed V and J ends, which lost 1 base and 2 bases, there was a span of 9 bases. The CDR3 has 14 residues. Germline V gene sequence: CDR1 SGHDT, CDR2 YYEEEE. This CDR3 reads CASSLMGSNYGYTF. CDR3 in DNA: TGTGCCAGCAGCTTGATGGGCAGCAACTATGGCTACACCTTC.

The chain couples TRBV7-6 to TRBJ2-3, with TRBD2 identical over 15 bases. V shed 1 base and J 5 bases; nucleotides not matched to a gene: 13. Germline V lookup: CDR1 SGHVS, CDR2 FNYEAQ. The CDR3 runs 20 residues. The DNA for the CDR3 is TGTGCCAGCAGCTTAGACTCCTTTGGGACTAGCGGGGGGCCAGAAGATACGCAGTATTTT. Protein sequence: CASSLDSFGTSGGPEDTQYF. The entire variable domain, with the rest obtained from reference TRBV7-6 and TRBJ2-3, is as follows: GAGVSQSPRYKVTKRGQDVALRCDPISGHVSLYWYRQALGQGPEFLTYFNYEAQQDKSGLPNDRFSAERPEGSISTLTIQRTEQRDSAMYRCASSLDSFGTSGGPEDTQYFGPGTRLTVL.

This clone was detected a few times. Germline is not matched at one junction end, which may reflect a read error. This chain links TRBV7-7 with TRBJ1-5, with unresolved D. The germline gives CDR1 SSHAT, CDR2 FNYEAQ (reference sequence). The CDR3 consists of 14 residues. CDR3 sequence: CASSSKVLHQPQHF. The CDR3 region has the DNA TGTGCTAGCAGCTCCAAGGTCCTCCATCAGCCCCAGCATTTT.

The chain recombines TRBV2 with TRBJ1-2; TRBD1 agrees at 9 bases. J lost 6 bases, V lost 9 bases, and 8 bases had no gene match. Per the germline V gene, CDR1 is SNHLY and CDR2 is FYNNEI. The CDR3 has 13 residues. This chain's CDR3 is CASPGQGMHGYTF. The CDR3, as DNA: TGTGCCAGTCCAGGACAGGGGATGCATGGCTACACCTTC.

This chain connects TRBV11-3 to TRBJ1-5; TRBD1 aligns across 7 bases. V was pared by 2 bases and J by 8 bases, with 6 bases of the junction left unmatched. The CDR3 spans 14 residues. The germline V gene has CDR1 SGHNT and CDR2 YENEEA. The CDR3 spells CASSLLGGGEPQHF. CDR3 bases: TGTGCCAGCAGCTTATTAGGGGGCGGTGAGCCCCAGCATTTT.

The chain recombines TRBV7-9 with TRBJ1-1; D is perhaps TRBD1 (6 bases). Germline V lookup: CDR1 SEHNR, CDR2 FQNEAQ (reference sequence). This CDR3 is built from 13 residues. V lost 4 bases and J 8 bases, leaving 14 bases between the germline ends. This CDR3 is CASSSPGEYEAFF. As DNA, the CDR3 is TGTGCCAGCAGCTCCCCAGGGGAATACGAAGCTTTCTTT.

J is TRBJ2-7 and V is TRBV4-1, with D maybe TRBD1 (6 bases). The CDR3 is made up of 15 amino acids. Trimming removed 4 bases from V and 7 bases from J, with 20 bases in between. Germline loops: CDR1 MGHRA, CDR2 YSYEKL. The CDR3 reads CASSPSRGKLGEQYF. CDR3 nucleotides: TGCGCCAGCAGCCCCAGCAGGGGCAAGTTGGGGGAGCAGTACTTC.

The chain employs TRBV11-3 and TRBJ2-1, with 11 bases matching TRBD2. Germline V gene data show CDR1 as SGHNT and CDR2 as YENEEA. This CDR3 is built from 19 residues. V shed 1 base and J 5 bases; nucleotides not matched to a gene: 13. CDR3 in amino acids: CASSLAAPGLAVNHNEQFF. CDR3 nucleotide sequence: TGTGCCAGCAGCTTAGCGGCCCCGGGACTAGCGGTAAATCACAATGAGCAGTTCTTC.

This rearrangement joins TRBV9 to TRBJ2-3, with D perhaps TRBD2 (5 bases). V was pared by 4 bases and J by 0 bases, with 12 bases between. The CDR3 length is 15 residues. Germline CDR1 and CDR2: SGDLS and YYNGEE. The CDR3 DNA sequence: TGTGCCAGCAGCCCGAGCGGAGCTAGCACAGATACGCAGTATTTT. Amino acid sequence: CASSPSGASTDTQYF.

The chain carries TRBV9 and TRBJ1-1, with 7 positions matching TRBD1. Germline loops: CDR1 SGDLS, CDR2 YYNGEE. The CDR3 has 15 amino acids. The trim removed 3 bases at V and 7 bases at J, leaving 12 bases unmatched. CDR3 sequence reads: CASSATGAASGEAFF. CDR3 bases: TGTGCCAGCAGCGCCACAGGGGCCGCTTCGGGTGAAGCTTTCTTT.

This chain connects TRBV7-8 to TRBJ1-3; possibly TRBD1 for D (5 bases). This CDR3 has 15 amino acids. Looked up from germline, CDR1 is SGHVS and CDR2 is FQNEAQ. The V end was cut by 6 bases, the J end by 3 bases, with 15 bases between. CDR3 nucleotide sequence: TGTGCCAGCAGTGCTTCTTGGGGCTTTGGAAACACCATATATTTT. It translates to CASSASWGFGNTIYF.

By sample fraction, this clone is medium-sized (0.01 to 0.1%). The chain joins TRBV29-1 to TRBJ2-3; D possibly corresponds to TRBD2 (6 bases). Trimming removed 6 bases at V and 1 base at J, with 17 bases between. The CDR3 has 15 residues. The germline V gene encodes CDR1 SQVTM and CDR2 ANQGSEA. For the CDR3, the DNA is TGCAGCGTGGCAGGAGGGCCGACCCGCACAGATACGCAGTATTTT. This translates into CSVAGGPTRTDTQYF.

The sample holds a few counts of this clone. The chain joins TRBV5-6 to TRBJ1-5; unclear D gene. Germline lookup yields CDR1 SGHDT and CDR2 YYEEEE. Trimming cost V 0 bases and J 8 bases, with 15 bases left between them. This CDR3 has 15 residues. The CDR3 protein is CASSLVSVPGEPQHF. CDR3 nucleotides: TGTGCCAGCAGCTTGGTGTCCGTGCCCGGTGAGCCCCAGCATTTT.

The V and J genes are TRBV6-5 and TRBJ2-7; D perhaps matches TRBD2 (6 bases). Germline values: CDR1 MNHEY, CDR2 SVGAGI. The CDR3 runs to 15 residues. Trimming took 0 bases from V and 3 from J, leaving 12 bases between them. CDR3 sequence: CASSYSPGVLYEQYF. CDR3 DNA sequence: TGTGCCAGCAGTTACTCTCCGGGAGTTCTCTACGAGCAGTACTTC.

This clone was seen a handful of times. CDR3 nucleotide sequence: TGTGCCAGCAGCGTAGCTGGCTTGTCAGGCTACGAGCAGTACTTC. Translated: CASSVAGLSGYEQYF. This chain uses TRBV9 with TRBJ2-7, with D uncertain. CDR3 length: 15 amino acids. Germline V gene lookup returns CDR1 SGDLS and CDR2 YYNGEE. With 0 bases removed from V and 3 bases from J, the gap between germline ends came to 13 bases.

This clone is labeled medium-sized. This chain links TRBV28 with TRBJ2-1; D gene unclear. The CDR3 extends over 12 amino acids. V lost 4 bases and J lost 9, with 10 bases in between. The germline CDR1 and CDR2 sequences are MDHEN and SYDVKM. The CDR3 nucleotides are TGTGCCAGCAGTTCCCCCCCCCGTGAGCAGTTCTTC. Translating it yields CASSSPPREQFF.

The chain is built from TRBV9 and TRBJ2-1; 11 nucleotides match TRBD2. The ends lost 3 bases at V and 2 bases at J; junction bases unmatched: 1. Germline CDR1 and CDR2: SGDLS and YYNGEE. This CDR3 is 15 amino acids long. For the CDR3, the DNA is TGTGCCAGCAGCGATAGCGGGGGGGCCTACAATGAGCAGTTCTTC. Protein: CASSDSGGAYNEQFF.

This clone showed up just a few times. V and J are TRBV9 and TRBJ1-6, with a possible D match to TRBD1 (5 bases). Between the trimmed V and J ends, which lost 0 bases and 7 bases, there was a span of 8 bases. Germline-derived CDR1 and CDR2 are SGDLS and YYNGEE. The CDR3 is made up of 14 amino acids. The CDR3, as DNA: TGTGCCAGCAGCGTAGATGACAGAAATTCACCCCTCCACTTT. Amino acid sequence: CASSVDDRNSPLHF.